One and the same sample provided the 25 T cell receptor beta chains below, sequenced in a study of cytomegalovirus exposure and HLA in healthy donors. The PCR ran on 60 Vbeta and 13 Jbeta primers. TCRdb keeps only in-frame clones here, not all; method: immunoSEQ multiplex PCR. The top ten hold more than 0.25% of the sample, which has about 200,000 clones, approximately 86% seen once. The sequencing sample was made of PBMCs. These receptors were obtained from a woman aged 25-40 years in good health and CMV-seronegative.

V usage is TRBV6-1 and J usage is TRBJ2-7; no clear D gene. Germline V CDR1 and CDR2: MNHNS, SASEGT. This CDR3 has 12 residues. V was cut by 8 bases and J by 7 bases, with 15 bases left in between. The CDR3 here is CASQITSREQYF. The CDR3 DNA reads as TGTGCCAGCCAAATCACTTCGAGGGAGCAGTACTTC.

The chain links TRBV5-1 to TRBJ2-2; 8 nucleotides agree with TRBD2. This CDR3 spans 16 amino acids. Germline V gene sequence: CDR1 SGHRS, CDR2 YFSETQ. The V gene end was trimmed by 4 bases and the J gene end by 7 bases; junction bases not matched to a gene: 12. The CDR3 reads CASSPWASGQLGELFF. CDR3 DNA: TGCGCCAGCAGCCCTTGGGCTAGCGGGCAACTCGGGGAGCTGTTTTTT.

The chain has TRBV7-9 and TRBJ2-3, with TRBD1 matching over 8 bases. This CDR3 has 17 residues. The germline V gene has CDR1 SEHNR and CDR2 FQNEAQ (reference sequence). The junction had 13 bases not matched to a gene; V was cut back by 6 bases and J by 2 bases. CDR3 region: CASSPTPGTGYTDTQYF. For the CDR3, the DNA is TGTGCCAGCAGTCCTACACCCGGGACAGGTTACACAGATACGCAGTATTTT.

The chain has TRBV2 and TRBJ2-2; possible D gene TRBD1, 6 bases. Per the germline V gene, CDR1 is SNHLY and CDR2 is FYNNEI. CDR3 length equals 16 residues. Trimming took 1 base from V and 5 from J, leaving 14 bases between them. The CDR3 bases are TGTGCCAGCAGTGAAGATGTAGGGGGTCGAACCGGGGAGCTGTTTTTT. The encoded protein is CASSEDVGGRTGELFF.

The chain joins TRBV4-2 to TRBJ2-1, with TRBD2 as a possible D gene (6 bases). The CDR3 is made up of 14 amino acids. Germline assignment: CDR1 LGHNA and CDR2 YNFKEQ. Trimming stripped 0 bases from V and 10 bases from J, with 13 bases between. The CDR3 loop reads CASSQEWRDEEQFF. CDR3 in DNA: TGTGCCAGCAGCCAAGAATGGCGGGACGAAGAGCAGTTCTTC.

The chain joins TRBV27 to TRBJ2-5; 8 bases line up with TRBD1. Germline V gene data show CDR1 as MNHEY and CDR2 as SMNVEV (reference sequence). Trimming took 4 bases from V and 4 from J; bases not matched to a gene: 5. The CDR3 extends over 14 amino acids. The CDR3 loop is CASSSPGQGETQYF. DNA of the CDR3: TGTGCCAGCAGTTCGCCCGGACAGGGAGAGACCCAGTACTTC.

This chain uses TRBV5-4 with TRBJ2-7; D is undetermined. V was trimmed by 0 bases and J by 0 bases, leaving 7 bases between them. Germline V gene data show CDR1 as SGHNT and CDR2 as YYREEE (reference sequence). CDR3 size: 14 residues. The CDR3 loop is CASSLGQNSYEQYF. The CDR3 DNA reads TGTGCCAGCAGCTTGGGGCAGAACTCCTACGAGCAGTACTTC.

CDR3: CSVPSGQVPIYYGYTF. In DNA form, the CDR3 reads TGCAGCGTTCCCTCGGGACAGGTCCCTATTTACTATGGCTACACCTTC. This sequence joins TRBV29-1 and TRBJ1-2, with 8 bases lining up with TRBD1. The CDR3 sequence is 16 residues long. After removal of 5 bases from V and 3 bases from J, the junction contained 14 bases not matched to a gene. Germline values: CDR1 SQVTM, CDR2 ANQGSEA. Combining the CDR3 with reference TRBV29-1 and TRBJ1-2 gives the whole variable domain SAVISQKPSRDICQRGTSLTIQCQVDSQVTMMFWYRQQPGQSLTLIATANQGSEATYESGFVIDKFPISRPNLTFSTLTVSNMSPEDSSIYLCSVPSGQVPIYYGYTFGSGTRLTVV.

The V gene is TRBV2, the J gene TRBJ2-2, with D possibly TRBD1 on 6 matching bases. From germline, CDR1 is SNHLY and CDR2 FYNNEI. The ends were cut back, 6 bases at V and 6 bases at J, with 14 bases in the middle. The CDR3 is 14 amino acids. CDR3 sequence: CASSGQFRAGELFF. The CDR3 DNA is TGTGCCAGCAGCGGACAGTTCCGGGCCGGGGAGCTGTTTTTT.

This chain links TRBV9 with TRBJ1-1; unclear D gene. Germline V gene data show CDR1 as SGDLS and CDR2 as YYNGEE. The germline V and J ends were trimmed by 0 bases and 1 base, with 7 bases remaining between them. There are 14 residues in the CDR3. DNA of the CDR3: TGTGCCAGCAGCGTAGAACCGGGGAACACTGAAGCTTTCTTT. The encoded protein is CASSVEPGNTEAFF.

This chain joins TRBV14 and TRBJ2-7; D remains ambiguous. CDR3 size: 12 residues. V was trimmed by 4 bases and J by 0 bases, leaving 4 bases between them. Germline V gene data show CDR1 as SGHDN and CDR2 as FVKESK. CDR3 loop: CASSRVSYEQYF. The CDR3 bases are TGTGCCAGCAGCCGAGTCTCCTACGAGCAGTACTTC.

As DNA, the CDR3 is TGTGCCAGCAGTTTAAACCCCAGGAGGGATACGCAGTATTTT. Its protein is CASSLNPRRDTQYF. The chain couples TRBV27 to TRBJ2-3, with D perhaps matching TRBD2 (5 bases). The CDR3 has 14 amino acids. The germline V gene encodes CDR1 MNHEY and CDR2 SMNVEV (reference sequence). Between the trimmed V and J ends, which lost 2 bases and 6 bases, there was a span of 12 bases.

The chain carries TRBV10-3 and TRBJ2-4, with 8 bases identical to TRBD2. This CDR3 comprises 13 residues. Germline assignment: CDR1 ENHRY and CDR2 SYGVKD. The trim removed 0 bases at V and 14 bases at J, leaving 6 bases unmatched. CDR3: CAISESLGLVEYF. CDR3 nucleotides: TGTGCCATCAGTGAGTCGTTGGGACTAGTGGAGTACTTC.

V usage is TRBV7-8 and J usage is TRBJ2-1; D ambiguous. This CDR3 spans 15 amino acids. V lost 2 bases and J 7 bases, leaving 15 bases between the germline ends. Germline-derived CDR1 and CDR2 are SGHVS and FQNEAQ. This CDR3 reads CASSLLGSLGNEQFF. The CDR3 bases are TGTGCCAGCAGCTTATTAGGCTCTCTAGGAAATGAGCAGTTCTTC.

The chain couples TRBV5-4 to TRBJ2-1; TRBD2 matches at 13 bases. CDR1 and CDR2 (germline): SGHNT, YYREEE (reference sequence). V lost 4 bases, J lost 6 bases, and 7 bases stayed unmatched. The CDR3 sequence is 16 residues long. The CDR3 region has the DNA TGTGCCAGCAGCGGGGGACTAGCGGGAAGGGTCAATGAGCAGTTCTTC. It is translated as CASSGGLAGRVNEQFF.

The V gene is TRBV25-1, the J gene TRBJ2-5, with TRBD1 matching over 7 bases. The CDR3 spans 15 residues. Germline CDR1 reads MGHDK; CDR2 reads SYGVNS. V dropped 6 bases and J dropped 1; count of bases not matched to a gene: 8. CDR3 DNA: TGTGCCAGCAGCGGAAGACAGGGCCCCCAAGAGACCCAGTACTTC. Its translation is CASSGRQGPQETQYF.

The V gene is TRBV28, the J gene TRBJ1-1; D remains unclear. From germline, CDR1 is MDHEN and CDR2 SYDVKM. V lost 2 bases and J lost 5, with 15 bases in between. This CDR3 has 15 amino acids. CDR3 in DNA: TGTGCCAGCAGTTTAGTGGGTGGCCCGGGGACTGAAGCTTTCTTT. Amino acids: CASSLVGGPGTEAFF.

The chain is built from TRBV29-1 and TRBJ2-2; D is ambiguous. The CDR3 loop spans 13 amino acids. Deletions cut 7 bases from V and 3 bases from J, with 12 bases between. Germline V CDR1 and CDR2: SQVTM, ANQGSEA. CDR3 protein: CSAVKGDTGELFF. The CDR3 nucleotides read TGCAGCGCAGTCAAAGGAGACACCGGGGAGCTGTTTTTT.

This clone was seen once. The chain couples TRBV2 to TRBJ2-7; D is ambiguous. This CDR3 spans 12 amino acids. V lost 2 bases and J lost 4, with 6 bases in between. Germline CDR1 SNHLY, CDR2 FYNNEI. The CDR3 DNA follows: TGTGCCAGCAGTGAATTTCGTTACGAGCAGTACTTC. Translating gives CASSEFRYEQYF.

This clone occurred a few times. The chain recombines TRBV5-6 with TRBJ2-5, with D hard to call. V was cut by 0 bases and J by 5 bases, with 8 bases left in between. Germline V gene sequence: CDR1 SGHDT, CDR2 YYEEEE. The CDR3 spans 13 residues. CDR3 sequence (DNA): TGTGCCAGCAGCTTGGGGGTCGGGGAGACCCAGTACTTC. It yields the protein CASSLGVGETQYF.

The genes are TRBV7-8 and TRBJ2-1; D gene ambiguous. From germline, CDR1 is SGHVS and CDR2 FQNEAQ. CDR3 length: 15 amino acids. V lost 4 bases to trimming and J lost 8 bases, with 18 bases between them. CDR3 loop: CASSSLTPPTHEQFF. CDR3 nucleotide sequence: TGTGCCAGCAGCTCTCTAACCCCTCCTACTCATGAGCAGTTCTTC.

In this sample, this clone turned up a few times. The CDR3 reads CASSLGYDNPEAFF. CDR3 nucleotides: TGTGCCAGCAGCTTAGGCTACGACAATCCGGAAGCTTTCTTT. This chain connects TRBV11-3 to TRBJ1-1; the D is unclear. Trimming removed 1 base from V and 8 bases from J, with 14 bases in between. The CDR3 contains 14 residues. Per germline, CDR1 SGHNT and CDR2 YENEEA.

V and J are TRBV11-3 and TRBJ2-5, with 7 bases aligning to TRBD1. V was clipped by 11 bases and J by 7 bases; unmatched bases: 1. Germline lookup yields CDR1 SGHNT and CDR2 YENEEA. This CDR3 region has 9 residues. CDR3 protein: CAPGGTQYF. The CDR3 DNA reads TGTGCCCCAGGGGGGACCCAGTACTTC.

This chain links TRBV15 with TRBJ1-2; no firm D call. Germline V gene lookup returns CDR1 LNHNV and CDR2 YYDKDF (reference sequence). The CDR3 is made up of 13 amino acids. The germline V and J ends were trimmed by 0 bases and 6 bases, with 8 bases remaining between them. The CDR3 region has the DNA TGTGCCACCAGCAGAGATAACCAGAATGGCTACACCTTC. Translated, it gives CATSRDNQNGYTF.

V gene TRBV28 combines with J gene TRBJ1-4; 7 nucleotides match TRBD1. The CDR3 spans 14 residues. The junction had 7 bases not matched to a gene; V was cut back by 5 bases and J by 7 bases. Germline lookup yields CDR1 MDHEN and CDR2 SYDVKM. The CDR3 loop is CASSRQGIGEKLFF. Here the CDR3 DNA reads TGTGCCAGCAGTCGACAGGGAATAGGTGAAAAACTGTTTTTT.